This T cell receptor beta chain was captured by sequencing in a study of blood T cell repertoires in COVID-19. Across the study: T cells, B-cell-depleted T cells, or PBMCs provided the cDNA or gDNA that served as material.

Those enrolled in Seattle joined during active infection and were followed longitudinally afterward. The authors' processing: Reference gene primer amplification yielded estimated nucleated cell counts. Profiling relied on immunoSEQ multiplex PCR, and the TCRdb table lists in-frame clones only, not all of them. For V, J and clone size, that table is used; D and trimming come from the DNA. The sample contains roughly 190,000 clones, about 85% of which appear only once. The receptor was isolated from a woman in her seventies with COVID-19, enrolled during active disease. Material: peripheral blood.

CDR3 nucleotide sequence: TGCAGCGTTGATCAGGGCTCCTATGGCTACACCTTC. Protein: CSVDQGSYGYTF. The rearrangement uses TRBV29-1 and TRBJ1-2, with a weak D call TRBD1 (5 bases). Germline loops: CDR1 SQVTM, CDR2 ANQGSEA. The CDR3 is made up of 12 amino acids. Trimming pared 3 bases from V and 4 bases from J, leaving 9 bases between.